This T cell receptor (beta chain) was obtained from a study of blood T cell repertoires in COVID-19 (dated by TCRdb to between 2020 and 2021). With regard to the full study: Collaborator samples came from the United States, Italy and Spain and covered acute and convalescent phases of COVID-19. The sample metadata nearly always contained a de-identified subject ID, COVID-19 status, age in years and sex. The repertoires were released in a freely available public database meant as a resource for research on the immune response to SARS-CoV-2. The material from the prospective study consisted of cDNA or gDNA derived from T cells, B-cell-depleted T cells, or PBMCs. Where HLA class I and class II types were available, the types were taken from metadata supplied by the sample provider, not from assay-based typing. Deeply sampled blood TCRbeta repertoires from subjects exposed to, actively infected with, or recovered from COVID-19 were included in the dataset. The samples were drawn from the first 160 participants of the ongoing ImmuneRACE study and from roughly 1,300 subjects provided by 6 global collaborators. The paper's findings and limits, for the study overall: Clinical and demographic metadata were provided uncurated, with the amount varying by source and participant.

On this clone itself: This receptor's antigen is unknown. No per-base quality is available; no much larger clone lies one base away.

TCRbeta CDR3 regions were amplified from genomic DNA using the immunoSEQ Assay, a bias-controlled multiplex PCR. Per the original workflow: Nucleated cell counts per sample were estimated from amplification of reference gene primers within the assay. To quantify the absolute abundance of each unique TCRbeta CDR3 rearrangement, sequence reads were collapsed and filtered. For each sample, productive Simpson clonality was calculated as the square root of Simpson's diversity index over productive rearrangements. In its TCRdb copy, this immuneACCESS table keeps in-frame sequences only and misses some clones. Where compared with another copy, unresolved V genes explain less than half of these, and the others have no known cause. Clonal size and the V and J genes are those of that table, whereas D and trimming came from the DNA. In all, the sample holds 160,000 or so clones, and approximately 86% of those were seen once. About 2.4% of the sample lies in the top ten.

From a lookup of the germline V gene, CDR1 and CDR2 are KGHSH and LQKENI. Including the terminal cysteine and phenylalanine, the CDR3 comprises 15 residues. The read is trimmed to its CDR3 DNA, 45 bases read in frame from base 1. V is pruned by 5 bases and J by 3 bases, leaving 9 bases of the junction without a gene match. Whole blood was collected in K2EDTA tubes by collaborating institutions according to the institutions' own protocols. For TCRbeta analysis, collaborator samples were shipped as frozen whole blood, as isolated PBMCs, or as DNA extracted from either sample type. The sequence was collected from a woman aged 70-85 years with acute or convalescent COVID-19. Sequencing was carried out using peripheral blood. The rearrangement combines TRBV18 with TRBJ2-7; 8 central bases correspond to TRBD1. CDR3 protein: CASSAGQGSGYEQYF. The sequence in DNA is TGTGCCAGCTCAGCCGGACAGGGTTCGGGCTACGAGCAGTACTTC.